This TCR beta chain was captured by sequencing in a study of blood T cell repertoires in COVID-19. Libraries were prepared by immunoSEQ multiplex PCR; TCRdb keeps only in-frame clonotypes and omits some of them. Of under 300,000 clones listed, 88% are singletons. The CDR3 covers 18 residues. After removal of 0 bases from V and 6 bases from J, the junction contained 16 bases not matched to a gene. From germline, CDR1 is SGHRS and CDR2 YFSETQ. The material sequenced was peripheral blood. This chain links TRBV5-1 with TRBJ2-7, with 9 bases aligning to TRBD2. The sequence was obtained from a woman between 40 and 55 years old who had recovered from COVID-19. CDR3 bases: TGCGCCAGCAGCTTGGAAGGACCTGGAGCGGGAGGCAAGGGCGAGCAGTACTTC. Translation: CASSLEGPGAGGKGEQYF.